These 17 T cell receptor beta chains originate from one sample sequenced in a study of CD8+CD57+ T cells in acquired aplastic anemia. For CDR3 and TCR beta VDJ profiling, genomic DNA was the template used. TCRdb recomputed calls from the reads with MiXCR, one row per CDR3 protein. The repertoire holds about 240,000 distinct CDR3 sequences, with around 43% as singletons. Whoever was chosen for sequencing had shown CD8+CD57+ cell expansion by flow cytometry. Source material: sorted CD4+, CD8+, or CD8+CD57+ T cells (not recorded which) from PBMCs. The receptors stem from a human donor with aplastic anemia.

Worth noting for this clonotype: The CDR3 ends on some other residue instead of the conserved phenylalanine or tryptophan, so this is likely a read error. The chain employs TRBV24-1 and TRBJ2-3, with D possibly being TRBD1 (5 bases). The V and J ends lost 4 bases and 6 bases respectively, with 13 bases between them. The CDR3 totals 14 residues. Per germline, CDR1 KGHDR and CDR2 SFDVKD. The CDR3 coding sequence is TGTGCCACCAGTGAGGTAGACAGATCTGATACGCAGTATCTT. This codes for CATSEVDRSDTQYL.

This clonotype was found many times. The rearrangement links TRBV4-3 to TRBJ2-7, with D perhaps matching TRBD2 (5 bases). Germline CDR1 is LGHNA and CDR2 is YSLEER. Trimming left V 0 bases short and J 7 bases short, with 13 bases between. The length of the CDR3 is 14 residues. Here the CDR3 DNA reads TGCGCCAGCAGCCAAGATGGCGACGAGGGTGAGCAGTACTTC. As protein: CASSQDGDEGEQYF.

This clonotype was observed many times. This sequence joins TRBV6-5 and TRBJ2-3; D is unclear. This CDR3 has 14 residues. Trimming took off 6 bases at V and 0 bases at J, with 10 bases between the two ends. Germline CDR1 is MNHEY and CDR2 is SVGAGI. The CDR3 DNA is TGTGCCAGCAGGCTAACTGAAAGCACAGATACGCAGTATTTT. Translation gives CASRLTESTDTQYF.

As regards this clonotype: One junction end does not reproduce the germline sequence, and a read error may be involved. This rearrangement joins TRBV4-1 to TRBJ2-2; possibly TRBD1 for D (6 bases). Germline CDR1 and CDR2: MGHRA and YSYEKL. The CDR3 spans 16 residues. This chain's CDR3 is CASSQAKQGNTGELVF. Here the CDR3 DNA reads TGCGCCAGCAGCCAAGCCAAACAGGGAAACACCGGGGAGCTGGTTTTT.

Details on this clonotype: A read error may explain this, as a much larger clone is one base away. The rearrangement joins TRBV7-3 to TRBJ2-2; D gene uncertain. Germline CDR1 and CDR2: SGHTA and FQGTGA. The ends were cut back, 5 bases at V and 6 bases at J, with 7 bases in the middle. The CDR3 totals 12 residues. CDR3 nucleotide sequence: TGTGCCAGCAGCAACGGCTCCGGGGAGCTGTTTTTT. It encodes CASSNGSGELFF.

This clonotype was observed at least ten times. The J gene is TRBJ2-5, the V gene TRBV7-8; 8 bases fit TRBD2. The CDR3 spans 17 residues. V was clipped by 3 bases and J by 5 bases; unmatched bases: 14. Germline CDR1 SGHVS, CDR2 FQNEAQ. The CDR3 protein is CASSFSLAGSPGETQYF. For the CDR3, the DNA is TGTGCCAGCAGCTTTTCGTTAGCGGGGTCCCCGGGGGAGACCCAGTACTTC. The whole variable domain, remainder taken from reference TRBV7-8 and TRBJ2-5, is GAGVSQSPRYKVAKRGQDVALRCDPISGHVSLFWYQQALGQGPEFLTYFQNEAQLDKSGLPSDRFFAERPEGSVSTLKIQRTQQEDSAVYLCASSFSLAGSPGETQYFGPGTRLLVL.

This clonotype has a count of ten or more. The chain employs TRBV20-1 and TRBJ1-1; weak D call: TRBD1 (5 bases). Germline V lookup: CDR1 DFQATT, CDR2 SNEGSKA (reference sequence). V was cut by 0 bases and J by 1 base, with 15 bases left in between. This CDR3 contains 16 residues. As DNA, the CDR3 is TGCAGTGCTAGAGATCGTCTTTCAGGGTGGAACACTGAAGCTTTCTTT. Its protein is CSARDRLSGWNTEAFF.

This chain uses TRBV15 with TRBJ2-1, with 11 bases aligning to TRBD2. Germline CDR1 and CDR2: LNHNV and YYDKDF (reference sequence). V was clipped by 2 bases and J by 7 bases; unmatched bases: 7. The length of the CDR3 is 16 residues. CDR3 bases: TGTGCCACCAGCAGATACTTAGCGGGAGGGGTAAATGAGCAGTTCTTC. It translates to CATSRYLAGGVNEQFF.

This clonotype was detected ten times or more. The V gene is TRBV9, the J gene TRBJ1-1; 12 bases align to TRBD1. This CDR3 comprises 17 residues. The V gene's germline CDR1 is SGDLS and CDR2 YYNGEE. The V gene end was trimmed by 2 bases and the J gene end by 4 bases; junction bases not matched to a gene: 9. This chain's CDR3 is CASSVGTGGVRGTEAFF. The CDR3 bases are TGTGCCAGCAGCGTCGGGACAGGGGGCGTCCGTGGCACTGAAGCTTTCTTT. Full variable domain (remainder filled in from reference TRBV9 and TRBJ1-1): DSGVTQTPKHLITATGQRVTLRCSPRSGDLSVYWYQQSLDQGLQFLIQYYNGEERAKGNILERFSAQQFPDLHSELNLSSLELGDSALYFCASSVGTGGVRGTEAFFGQGTRLTVV.

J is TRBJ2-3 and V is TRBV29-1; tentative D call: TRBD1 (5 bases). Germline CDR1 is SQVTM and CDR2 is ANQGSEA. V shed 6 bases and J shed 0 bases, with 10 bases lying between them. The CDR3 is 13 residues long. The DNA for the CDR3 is TGCAGCGTACAGGAAACTAGCACAGATACGCAGTATTTT. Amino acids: CSVQETSTDTQYF.

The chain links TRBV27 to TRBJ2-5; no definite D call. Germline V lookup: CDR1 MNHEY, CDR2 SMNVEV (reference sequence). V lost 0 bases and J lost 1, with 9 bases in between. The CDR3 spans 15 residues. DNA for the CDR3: TGTGCCAGCAGTTTATCCCGGACGTTCCAAGAGACCCAGTACTTC. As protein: CASSLSRTFQETQYF.

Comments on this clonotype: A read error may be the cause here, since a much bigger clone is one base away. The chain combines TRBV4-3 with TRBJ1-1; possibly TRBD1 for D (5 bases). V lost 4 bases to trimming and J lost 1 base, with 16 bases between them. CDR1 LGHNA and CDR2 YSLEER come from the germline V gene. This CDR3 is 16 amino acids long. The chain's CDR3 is CASSLGRGWGNTEAFF. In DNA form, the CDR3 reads TGCGCCAGCAGCCTTGGACGGGGCTGGGGGAACACTGAAGCTTTCTTT.

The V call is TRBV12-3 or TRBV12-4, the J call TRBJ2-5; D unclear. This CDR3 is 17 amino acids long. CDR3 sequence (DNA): TGTGCTAGTGGTTTGCTCGACGTAAGCCGACCCCGAGAGACCCAGTACTTC. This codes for CASGLLDVSRPRETQYF.

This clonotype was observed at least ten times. This CDR3 reads CSARGTRAAYEQYF. The CDR3 DNA sequence: TGCAGTGCTAGGGGTACCAGGGCTGCCTACGAGCAGTACTTC. The chain combines TRBV20-1 with TRBJ2-7; D is possibly TRBD1 (5 bases). V was clipped by 3 bases and J by 2 bases, with 14 bases between them. Germline assignment: CDR1 DFQATT and CDR2 SNEGSKA (reference sequence). The CDR3 is 14 residues long.

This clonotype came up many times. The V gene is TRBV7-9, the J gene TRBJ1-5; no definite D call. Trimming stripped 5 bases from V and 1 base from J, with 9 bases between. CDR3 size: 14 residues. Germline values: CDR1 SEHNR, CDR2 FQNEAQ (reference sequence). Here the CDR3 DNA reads TGTGCCAGCAGCCCACTGGGCAGCAATCAGCCCCAGCATTTT. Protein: CASSPLGSNQPQHF. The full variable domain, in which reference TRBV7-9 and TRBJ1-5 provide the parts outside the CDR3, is DTGVSQNPRHKITKRGQNVTFRCDPISEHNRLYWYRQTLGQGPEFLTYFQNEAQLEKSRLLSDRFSAERPKGSFSTLEIQRTEQGDSAMYLCASSPLGSNQPQHFGDGTRLSIL.

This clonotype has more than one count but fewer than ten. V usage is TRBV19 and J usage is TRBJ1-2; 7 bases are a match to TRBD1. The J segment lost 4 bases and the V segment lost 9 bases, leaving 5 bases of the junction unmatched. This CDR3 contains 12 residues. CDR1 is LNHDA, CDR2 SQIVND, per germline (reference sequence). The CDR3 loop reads CARLRDSYGYTF. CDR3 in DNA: TGTGCCAGACTCCGGGACAGCTATGGCTACACCTTC.

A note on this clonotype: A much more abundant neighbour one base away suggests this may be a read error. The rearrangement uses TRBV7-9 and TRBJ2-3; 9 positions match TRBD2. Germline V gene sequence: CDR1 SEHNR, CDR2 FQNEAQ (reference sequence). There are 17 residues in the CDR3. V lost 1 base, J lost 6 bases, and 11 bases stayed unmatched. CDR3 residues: CASSLERAGGLPDTQYF. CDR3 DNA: TGTGCCAGCAGCTTAGAACGGGCGGGGGGGCTTCCCGATACGCAGTATTTT.